These 15 T cell receptor beta chains share one sample of origin, sequenced in a study of cytomegalovirus exposure and HLA in healthy donors listed by TCRdb under 2017. Library prep was done by the immunoSEQ multiplex PCR assay. TCRdb obtained this table from immuneACCESS and retained in-frame rearrangements with V and J assigned. These tables miss some clones; where compared with another copy, unresolved V genes account for less than half of the shortfall, and the remainder is unexplained. This sample lists over 250,000 clones; 86% were detected once. Around 1% of the sample comes from the top ten. The sample comprised PBMCs. Receptor source: a woman between 18 and 30 years old in good health and CMV-seronegative.

This clone showed up just once. CDR3 loop: CASSYAGSFFNYGYTF. CDR3 nucleotide sequence: TGTGCCAGCAGTTACGCAGGGTCCTTTTTCAACTATGGCTACACCTTC. This chain connects TRBV6-5 to TRBJ1-2, with D possibly TRBD1 on 5 matching bases. The V gene's germline CDR1 is MNHEY and CDR2 SVGAGI. CDR3 length equals 16 residues. V lost 2 bases to trimming and J lost 2 bases, with 15 bases between them.

This clone was observed once. This chain links TRBV18 with TRBJ1-2, with D possibly TRBD1 on 6 matching bases. The CDR3 contains 12 residues. V was clipped by 6 bases and J by 8 bases, with 13 bases between them. CDR1 and CDR2 (germline): KGHSH, LQKENI. As DNA, the CDR3 is TGTGCCAGCTCTAACAGGGATGACGGCTACACCTTC. Protein: CASSNRDDGYTF.

The CDR3 sequence: CASSFRPGSYEQYF. DNA of the CDR3: TGTGCCAGCAGCTTTAGGCCAGGGTCGTACGAGCAGTACTTC. The V and J genes are TRBV5-6 and TRBJ2-7; D perhaps matches TRBD1 (5 bases). Trimming left V 2 bases short and J 4 bases short, with 13 bases between. Germline lookup yields CDR1 SGHDT and CDR2 YYEEEE. CDR3 length equals 14 residues.

The chain links TRBV12-5 to TRBJ1-1; maybe TRBD1 (5 bases). CDR1 and CDR2 (germline): LGHNT, FRNRAP. The CDR3 is made up of 12 amino acids. V lost 2 bases, J lost 5 bases, and 6 bases lay in between. The CDR3 DNA reads as TGTGCTAGTGGTTTGCAGGGAACTGAAGCTTTCTTT. Protein product: CASGLQGTEAFF.

The V call is TRBV29-1, the J call TRBJ2-1; TRBD2 aligns across 12 bases. Germline V gene lookup returns CDR1 SQVTM and CDR2 ANQGSEA. J was trimmed by 5 bases and V by 6 bases; bases with no gene match: 5. This CDR3 is built from 14 residues. As DNA, the CDR3 is TGCAGCGTCCTAGCGGGAGGGAGGGACAATGAGCAGTTCTTC. It specifies CSVLAGGRDNEQFF.

The chain couples TRBV2 to TRBJ2-1; D gene ambiguous. Trimming removed 7 bases from V and 9 bases from J, with 13 bases in between. Germline V lookup: CDR1 SNHLY, CDR2 FYNNEI. CDR3 length: 12 residues. Here the CDR3 DNA reads TGTGCCAGCAAACCCGACGAGGCTGAGCAGTTCTTC. This codes for CASKPDEAEQFF.

The CDR3 region is CASSFPGGDEQYF. In DNA form, the CDR3 reads TGCGCCAGCAGCTTCCCGGGTGGAGACGAGCAGTACTTC. V usage is TRBV5-1 and J usage is TRBJ2-7, with D unclear. Per germline, CDR1 SGHRS and CDR2 YFSETQ. Trimming took 2 bases from V and 5 from J, leaving 11 bases between them. The CDR3 covers 13 residues.

The V gene is TRBV7-9, the J gene TRBJ2-7, with 7 bases fitting TRBD1. The CDR3 is 16 amino acids. The germline gives CDR1 SEHNR, CDR2 FQNEAQ (reference sequence). The V gene end was trimmed by 1 base and the J gene end by 0 bases; junction bases not matched to a gene: 6. The CDR3 is CASSLVPGTDSYEQYF. CDR3 bases: TGTGCCAGCAGCTTAGTGCCCGGGACAGACTCCTACGAGCAGTACTTC.

The CDR3 sequence: CASSRTDSNQPQHF. In DNA, the CDR3 is TGCGCCAGCAGTAGGACAGATAGCAATCAGCCCCAGCATTTT. V is TRBV10-2 and J is TRBJ1-5; D perhaps matches TRBD1 (6 bases). The V gene's germline CDR1 is WSHSY and CDR2 SAAADI. There are 14 residues in the CDR3. The ends were cut back, 5 bases at V and 0 bases at J, with 8 bases in the middle.

This chain connects TRBV5-1 to TRBJ2-5; TRBD1 agrees at 11 bases. The V and J ends lost 0 bases and 2 bases, in that order; junction bases with no gene match: 6. The CDR3 runs 17 residues. Germline-derived CDR1 and CDR2 are SGHRS and YFSETQ. CDR3 DNA sequence: TGCGCCAGCAGCTTGGGAGGGACAGGGGGATTGCAAGAGACCCAGTACTTC. This gives the protein CASSLGGTGGLQETQYF.

The CDR3 region has the DNA TGTGCCAGTAGTCCCCGGGACAGTCCCACCTACGAGCAGTACTTC. Protein: CASSPRDSPTYEQYF. The chain is built from TRBV19 and TRBJ2-7; 7 bases fit TRBD1. Germline V gives CDR1 LNHDA, CDR2 SQIVND (reference sequence). The CDR3 is 15 amino acids. Losses at the gene ends were 5 bases for V and 2 bases for J; bases not matched to a gene: 9.

As to this clone: Other DNA sequences in this specimen translate into the identical CDR3. V and J are TRBV27 and TRBJ2-7; 8 bases are a match to TRBD1. Germline CDR1 MNHEY, CDR2 SMNVEV (reference sequence). Trimming removed 5 bases from V and 1 base from J; junction bases left unmatched: 4. This CDR3 is 14 amino acids long. The CDR3: CASSPRQGSYEQYF. CDR3 DNA sequence: TGTGCCAGCAGTCCTCGACAGGGGTCCTACGAGCAGTACTTC.

V and J are TRBV11-3 and TRBJ2-7, with D possibly TRBD1 on 6 matching bases. The CDR3 runs to 13 residues. With 5 bases removed from V and 3 bases from J, the gap between germline ends came to 11 bases. The germline V gene encodes CDR1 SGHNT and CDR2 YENEEA. The CDR3 spells CASSPGHDYEQYF. CDR3 in DNA: TGTGCCAGCAGCCCGGGACATGACTACGAGCAGTACTTC.

This clone was counted a single time. The sample has other DNA sequences that encode this CDR3 too. CDR3: CASSESGGNQPQHF. The CDR3 DNA reads TGTGCCAGCAGTGAGTCCGGGGGGAATCAGCCCCAGCATTTT. The V and J genes are TRBV25-1 and TRBJ1-5; possibly TRBD1 for D (5 bases). Germline V CDR1 and CDR2: MGHDK, SYGVNS. The CDR3 totals 14 residues. With 3 bases removed from V and 4 bases from J, the gap between germline ends came to 10 bases. Full variable domain (missing parts from reference TRBV25-1 and TRBJ1-5): EADIYQTPRYLVIGTGKKITLECSQTMGHDKMYWYQQDPGMELHLIHYSYGVNSTEKGDLSSESTVSRIRTEHFPLTLESARPSHTSQYLCASSESGGNQPQHFGDGTRLSIL.

The V gene is TRBV28, the J gene TRBJ1-1; 9 nucleotides agree with TRBD1. Germline V gene sequence: CDR1 MDHEN, CDR2 SYDVKM. Trimming took 6 bases from V and 4 from J; bases not matched to a gene: 6. The CDR3 loop spans 14 amino acids. The CDR3, as DNA: TGTGCCAGCAGACATCCGACAGGGGGCACTGAAGCTTTCTTT. This sequence encodes CASRHPTGGTEAFF.